These 9 T cell receptor beta chains share one sample of origin, sequenced in a study of cytomegalovirus exposure and HLA in healthy donors. PCR used 60 Vbeta primers and 13 Jbeta primers. Sequencing was performed with immunoSEQ multiplex PCR; in TCRdb, only in-frame clones are kept and a portion is missing. The table records under 250,000 clones, around 83% of them present only once. Sequencing input: PBMCs. These receptors originate from a woman between 45 and 65 years old in good health and CMV-seropositive.

The chain combines TRBV27 with TRBJ2-7, with D possibly being TRBD1 (5 bases). CDR1 is MNHEY and CDR2 is SMNVEV in the germline V gene (reference sequence). The CDR3 is made up of 15 amino acids. V lost 4 bases and J lost 0, with 13 bases in between. The CDR3 protein is CASSSLLQVSYEQYF. In nucleotides, the CDR3 is TGTGCCAGCAGTTCCCTACTACAGGTCTCCTACGAGCAGTACTTC.

The rearrangement links TRBV5-1 to TRBJ1-4; possible D gene TRBD1, 6 bases. The CDR3 totals 17 residues. Germline CDR1 SGHRS, CDR2 YFSETQ. Between the trimmed V and J ends, which lost 0 bases and 2 bases, there was a span of 14 bases. The CDR3 loop reads CASSLAGHRETNEKLFF. The CDR3 nucleotides read TGCGCCAGCAGCTTGGCCGGCCACAGGGAGACTAATGAAAAACTGTTTTTT. Full variable domain (rest looked up from reference TRBV5-1 and TRBJ1-4): KAGVTQTPRYLIKTRGQQVTLSCSPISGHRSVSWYQQTPGQGLQFLFEYFSETQRNKGNFPGRFSGRQFSNSRSEMNVSTLELGDSALYLCASSLAGHRETNEKLFFGSGTQLSVL.

The rearrangement uses TRBV5-1 and TRBJ2-7, with D possibly TRBD1 on 6 matching bases. This CDR3 has 17 amino acids. V was shortened by 0 bases and J by 6 bases, with 22 bases between the two germline ends. From germline, CDR1 is SGHRS and CDR2 YFSETQ. The CDR3 DNA follows: TGCGCCAGCAGCTTGGGTATTACAGGGTCGGGGATGGGCGAGCAGTACTTC. This codes for CASSLGITGSGMGEQYF. Looking up the rest from reference TRBV5-1 and TRBJ2-7 gives the full variable domain: KAGVTQTPRYLIKTRGQQVTLSCSPISGHRSVSWYQQTPGQGLQFLFEYFSETQRNKGNFPGRFSGRQFSNSRSEMNVSTLELGDSALYLCASSLGITGSGMGEQYFGPGTRLTVT.

On this clone: The same CDR3 is also encoded by other DNA sequences in this sample. The V gene is TRBV28, the J gene TRBJ2-5; no definite D call. This CDR3 contains 11 residues. CDR1 and CDR2 from the germline V gene are MDHEN and SYDVKM. Deletions cut 3 bases from V and 5 bases from J, with 4 bases between. The CDR3 protein is CASSLRETQYF. The DNA for the CDR3 is TGTGCCAGCAGTTTGCGCGAGACCCAGTACTTC.

The gene calls are TRBV11-1 and TRBJ2-7; D not certain. Germline CDR1 and CDR2: SGHAT and FQDESV (reference sequence). This CDR3 is built from 11 residues. The V gene lost 5 bases and the J gene lost 3 bases, with 5 bases spanning the gap. The CDR3 loop is CASSANYEQYF. In nucleotides, the CDR3 is TGTGCCAGCAGCGCGAACTACGAGCAGTACTTC.

In its sample, this clone was seen once. The rearrangement uses TRBV2 and TRBJ2-3; D possibly corresponds to TRBD2 (6 bases). Trimming removed 2 bases at V and 0 bases at J, with 9 bases between. The length of the CDR3 is 15 residues. CDR1 is SNHLY and CDR2 is FYNNEI in the germline V gene. The CDR3 protein is CASSERTTSTDTQYF. For the CDR3, the DNA is TGTGCCAGCAGTGAACGGACTACGAGCACAGATACGCAGTATTTT.

This clone was counted between two and nine times. The gene calls are TRBV19 and TRBJ1-4; the match to TRBD1 covers 10 bases. The V gene's germline CDR1 is LNHDA and CDR2 SQIVND (reference sequence). V gave up 5 bases and J gave up 7 bases; unmatched junction bases: 4. The CDR3 has 14 amino acids. Here the CDR3 reads CASSPTGGGEKLFF. The DNA for the CDR3 is TGTGCCAGTAGTCCGACAGGGGGCGGTGAAAAACTGTTTTTT.

The rearrangement uses TRBV6-1 and TRBJ2-2, with 8 nucleotides matching TRBD1. Germline V lookup: CDR1 MNHNS, CDR2 SASEGT. V lost 6 bases to trimming and J lost 3 bases; unmatched junction nucleotides: 6. CDR3 length equals 15 residues. The CDR3 bases are TGTGCCAGCAGACTCACAGGGGGGTACACCGGGGAGCTGTTTTTT. Its translation is CASRLTGGYTGELFF.

This clone was recorded at least ten times. V and J are TRBV6-1 and TRBJ1-2; 10 nucleotides line up with TRBD1. J gave up 6 bases and V 4 bases, and 11 bases lay outside the gene matches. The CDR3 has 16 amino acids. The germline V gene has CDR1 MNHNS and CDR2 SASEGT. DNA of the CDR3: TGTGCCAGCAGTGCCAACCGGGACAGGGGTACGGATGGCTACACCTTC. The encoded protein is CASSANRDRGTDGYTF.